This T cell receptor beta chain emerged from a study of technical replicates of blood from a few donors. J lost 5 bases, V lost 0 bases, and 10 bases had no gene match. This CDR3 has 17 residues. CDR1 SGHDN and CDR2 FVKESK come from the germline V gene. The method was immunoSEQ multiplex PCR; TCRdb's version includes in-frame clones alone and lacks a portion of them. The sample holds 67,000 or so clones; nearly 97% are singletons and the top ten take less than 0.3%. The receptor comes from a human donor in good health. The V gene is TRBV14, the J gene TRBJ2-5; 9 bases match TRBD2. Sequenced material: T cells isolated from PBMCs. DNA of the CDR3: TGTGCCAGCAGCCAAGAAGGTCTAGCGGGGATGGGGGAGACCCAGTACTTC. The encoded protein is CASSQEGLAGMGETQYF.